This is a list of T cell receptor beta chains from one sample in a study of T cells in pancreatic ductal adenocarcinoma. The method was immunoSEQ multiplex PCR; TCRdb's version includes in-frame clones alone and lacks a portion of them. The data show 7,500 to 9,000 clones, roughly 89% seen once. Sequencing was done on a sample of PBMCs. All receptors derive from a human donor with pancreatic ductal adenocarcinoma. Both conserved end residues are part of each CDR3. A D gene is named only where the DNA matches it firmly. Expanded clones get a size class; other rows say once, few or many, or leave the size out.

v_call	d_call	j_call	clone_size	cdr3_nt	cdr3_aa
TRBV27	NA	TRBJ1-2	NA	TGTGCCAGCAGGTCGGGGTTAGCTAACTATGGCTACACCTTC	CASRSGLANYGYTF
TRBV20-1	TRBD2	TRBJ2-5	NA	TGCACCCGGTCGGGGGGTTACTTC	CTRSGGYF
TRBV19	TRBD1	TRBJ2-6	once	TGTGCCAGTAGTCCATGGACAGGGAGCTCTGGGGCCAACGTCCTGACTTTC	CASSPWTGSSGANVLTF
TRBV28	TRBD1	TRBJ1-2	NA	TGTGCCAGCACCAAGCCAGGGACAGCTAACTATGGCTACACCTTC	CASTKPGTANYGYTF
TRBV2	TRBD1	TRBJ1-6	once	TGTGCCAGCAGGTTGGGTTCGGGGACAGAGAATTCACCCCTCCACTTT	CASRLGSGTENSPLHF
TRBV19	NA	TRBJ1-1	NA	TGTGCCAGTAGTATCCGACGGGAAAACACTGAAGCTTTCTTT	CASSIRRENTEAFF
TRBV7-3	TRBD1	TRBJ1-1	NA	TGTGCCAGCAGCTCCAGGGGGGACACTGAAGCTTTCTTT	CASSSRGDTEAFF
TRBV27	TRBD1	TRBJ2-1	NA	TGTGCCAGCAGCCTCCTGCCGGGACAGGGGGGGGATGAGCAGTTCTTC	CASSLLPGQGGDEQFF
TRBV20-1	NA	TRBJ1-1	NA	TGCAGTGCTAGAGGAGGCACTGAAGCTTTCTTT	CSARGGTEAFF
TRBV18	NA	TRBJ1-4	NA	TGTGCCAGCTCTCTCGCCGGGAAACCAGTATACGTTGAAAAACTGTTTTTT	CASSLAGKPVYVEKLFF
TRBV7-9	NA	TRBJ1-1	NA	TGTGCCAGCAGCTTAACGGGGGGTGTGACTGAAGCTTTCTTT	CASSLTGGVTEAFF
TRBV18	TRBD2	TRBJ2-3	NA	TGTGCCAGCTCACCCCTCGGACTAGCTAGCACAGATACGCAGTATTTT	CASSPLGLASTDTQYF
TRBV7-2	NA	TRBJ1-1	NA	TGTGCCAGCAGCCCGATCCTAGGGGTGAGAACTGAAGCTTTCTTT	CASSPILGVRTEAFF
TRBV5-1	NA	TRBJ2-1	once	TGCGCCAGCAGCTTGGACGGAGGTGGAAAAAACAATGAGCAGTTCTTC	CASSLDGGGKNNEQFF
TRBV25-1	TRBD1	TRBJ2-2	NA	TGTGCCAGCTCGGGACAGGGCCACACCGGGGAGCTGTTTTTT	CASSGQGHTGELFF
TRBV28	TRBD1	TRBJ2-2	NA	TGTGCCAGCAGTCCCTATCACAGGGGGCGCGTAACCGGGGAGCTGTTTTTT	CASSPYHRGRVTGELFF
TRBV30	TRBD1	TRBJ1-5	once	TGTGCCCTTGCCACGACAGGGTCCAATCAGCCCCAGCATTTT	CALATTGSNQPQHF
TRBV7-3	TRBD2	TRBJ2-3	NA	TGTGCCAGCAGTTTAGCGGGACGTGATACGCAGTATTTT	CASSLAGRDTQYF
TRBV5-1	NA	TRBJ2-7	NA	TGCGCCAGCAGCTTGGATGGGGGGTTCCTCTACGAGCAGTACTTC	CASSLDGGFLYEQYF
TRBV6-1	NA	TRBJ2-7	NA	TGTGCCAGCAGTGAGAGACAGATCTCCTACGAGCAGTACTTC	CASSERQISYEQYF
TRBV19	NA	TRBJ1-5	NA	TGTGCCAGTAGTTCCACAAGCAATCAGCCCCAGCATTTT	CASSSTSNQPQHF
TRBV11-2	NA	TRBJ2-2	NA	TGTGCCAGCAGTTCGGGCGGGGCCCTTCTGAACACCGGGGAGCTGTTTTTT	CASSSGGALLNTGELFF
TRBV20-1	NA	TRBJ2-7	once	TGCAGTGCTACAGGGGGGAGCGAGCAGTACTTC	CSATGGSEQYF
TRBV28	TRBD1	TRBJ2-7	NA	TGTGCCAGCAGACCGACAGGGAGCTCCTACGAGCAGTACTTC	CASRPTGSSYEQYF
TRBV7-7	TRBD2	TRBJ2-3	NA	TGTGCTAGCAGCGCCTCTACTAGCGGGGCAGATACGCAGTATTTT	CASSASTSGADTQYF
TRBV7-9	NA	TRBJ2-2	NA	TGTGCCAGCAGTTCACTAGGATCCGGGGAGCTGTTTTTT	CASSSLGSGELFF
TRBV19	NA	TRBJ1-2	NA	TGTGCCAGTAGTATAGCAGGGGCTGTCTATGGCTACACCTTC	CASSIAGAVYGYTF
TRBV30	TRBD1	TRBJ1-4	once	TGTGCCTGGAACAACCTCTTTGATTGGACAGGTTCGGTTCGTGAGACAACTAATGAAAAACTGTTTTTT	CAWNNLFDWTGSVRETTNEKLFF
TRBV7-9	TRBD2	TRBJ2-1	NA	TGTGCCAGCAGCCCAGTACTAGCGGGGGAATACAATGAGCAGTTCTTC	CASSPVLAGEYNEQFF
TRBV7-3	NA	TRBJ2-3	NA	TGTGCCAGCAGCTACCAGCAGGGAGATACGCAGTATTTT	CASSYQQGDTQYF
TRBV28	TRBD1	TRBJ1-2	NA	TGTGCCAGCAGTTCCGGGACAGGGAAGTATGGCTACACCTTC	CASSSGTGKYGYTF
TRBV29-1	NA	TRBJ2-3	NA	TGCAGCGCCAACTCGCTGACAGGCCTCGGCACAGATACGCAGTATTTT	CSANSLTGLGTDTQYF
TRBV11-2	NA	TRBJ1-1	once	TGTGCCAGCAGCTTCCAGACTGAAGCTTTCTTT	CASSFQTEAFF
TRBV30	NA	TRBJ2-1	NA	TGTGCCTGGAGTCCGAGCTCCTACAATGAGCAGTTCTTC	CAWSPSSYNEQFF
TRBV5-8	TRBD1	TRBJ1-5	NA	TGTGCCAGCAGCGAATTCGACAGGGGGCCTGGGCAGCCCCAGCATTTT	CASSEFDRGPGQPQHF
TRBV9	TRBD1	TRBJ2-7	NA	TGTGCCAGCGGCGGAAAGGGACAGTTTACCTACGAGCAGTACTTC	CASGGKGQFTYEQYF
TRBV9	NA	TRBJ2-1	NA	TGTGCCAGCCCTCGCGGGTGCGAGCAGTTCTTC	CASPRGCEQFF
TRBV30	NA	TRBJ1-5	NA	TGTGCCTGGAGTGCGCGGGGACTCATCAGCAACCAGCCCCAGCATTTT	CAWSARGLISNQPQHF
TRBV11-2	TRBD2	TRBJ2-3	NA	TGTGCCAGCAGTCCCATAGCGGGAGGACTAGATACGCAGTATTTT	CASSPIAGGLDTQYF
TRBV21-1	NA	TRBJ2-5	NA	TGTGCCAGCAGCAAAGAGGGACAGGGATTGGAGACCCAGTACTTC	CASSKEGQGLETQYF
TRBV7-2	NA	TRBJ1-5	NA	TGTGCCAGCAGCCTCGCCGGGGGGCCTAATCAGCCCCAGCATTTT	CASSLAGGPNQPQHF
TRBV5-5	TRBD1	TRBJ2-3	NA	TGTGCCAGCAGCGCTGGGACAGGGGGTAGTGCAGATACGCAGTATTTT	CASSAGTGGSADTQYF
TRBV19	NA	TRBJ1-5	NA	TGTGCCACCGGACCCGGGGAATATCAGCCCCAGCATTTT	CATGPGEYQPQHF
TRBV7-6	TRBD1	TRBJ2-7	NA	TGTGCCAGCAGCTTAGGCCAGGGGGATCGCTCCTACGAGCAGTACTTC	CASSLGQGDRSYEQYF
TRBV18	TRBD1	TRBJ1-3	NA	TGTGCCAGCTCACCCTTGGGACAGATTCCTCCTGGAAACACCATATATTTT	CASSPLGQIPPGNTIYF
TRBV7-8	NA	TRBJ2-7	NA	TGTGCCAGCAGCCCACCAGATAGACAGTACACCGCCTACGAGCAGTACTTC	CASSPPDRQYTAYEQYF
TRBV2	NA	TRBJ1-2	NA	TGTGCCAGCAGTGAATTAAGGGACTACGGCTACACCTTC	CASSELRDYGYTF
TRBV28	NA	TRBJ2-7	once	TGTGCCAGCAGTCCGAGTGGGCTAGCTTATTACGAGCAGTACTTC	CASSPSGLAYYEQYF
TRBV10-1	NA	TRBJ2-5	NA	TGCGCCAGCACCGAGGGGGGGGAGACCCAGTACTTC	CASTEGGETQYF
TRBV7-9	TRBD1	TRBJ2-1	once	TGTGCCAGCAGCTCTCTGGACAGGCCCAAGAATGAGCAGTTCTTC	CASSSLDRPKNEQFF
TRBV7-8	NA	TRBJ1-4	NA	TGTGCCAGCAGCACCCGACTCAACGGCGGTGAAAAACTGTTTTTT	CASSTRLNGGEKLFF
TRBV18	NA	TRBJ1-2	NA	TGTGCCAGCTCACCAAGTGGGAGGAGGGTCCTGAGTGGCTACACCTTC	CASSPSGRRVLSGYTF
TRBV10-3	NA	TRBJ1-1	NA	TGTGCCATCAGTGGGGACTTTAACACTGAAGCTTTCTTT	CAISGDFNTEAFF
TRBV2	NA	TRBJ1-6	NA	TGTGCCAGTCGAGAGCGCTCCTATAATTCACCCCTCCACTTT	CASRERSYNSPLHF
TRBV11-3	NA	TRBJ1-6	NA	TGTGCCAGCAGCGCCGGGGGGGGCGCTTATAATTCACCCCTCCACTTT	CASSAGGGAYNSPLHF